This T cell receptor (beta chain) was obtained from a study of T-cell reconstitution after alpha-beta-depleted transplantation in children. The germline V gene encodes CDR1 SGHRS and CDR2 YFSETQ. This CDR3 region has 15 residues. The V and J ends lost 4 bases and 0 bases respectively, with 14 bases between them. It was with unique molecular identifiers that the TCRbeta library was prepared. TCRdb reanalysed the PCR reads using MiXCR and keeps one entry per CDR3 protein. The sample contains around 96,000 distinct CDR3 sequences, 12% of which appear only once. This clonotype was picked up many times. Here the sequenced sample was PBMCs from the stem cell graft donor, taken from the stem cell graft. The sequence was obtained from a human donor who donated a stem cell graft to a child with inherited bone marrow failure. The chain couples TRBV5-1 to TRBJ2-7, with D unresolved. The DNA of the CDR3 is TGCGCCAGCAGCCCCGCACGACGCAGCTCCTACGAGCAGTACTTC. This encodes CASSPARRSSYEQYF.